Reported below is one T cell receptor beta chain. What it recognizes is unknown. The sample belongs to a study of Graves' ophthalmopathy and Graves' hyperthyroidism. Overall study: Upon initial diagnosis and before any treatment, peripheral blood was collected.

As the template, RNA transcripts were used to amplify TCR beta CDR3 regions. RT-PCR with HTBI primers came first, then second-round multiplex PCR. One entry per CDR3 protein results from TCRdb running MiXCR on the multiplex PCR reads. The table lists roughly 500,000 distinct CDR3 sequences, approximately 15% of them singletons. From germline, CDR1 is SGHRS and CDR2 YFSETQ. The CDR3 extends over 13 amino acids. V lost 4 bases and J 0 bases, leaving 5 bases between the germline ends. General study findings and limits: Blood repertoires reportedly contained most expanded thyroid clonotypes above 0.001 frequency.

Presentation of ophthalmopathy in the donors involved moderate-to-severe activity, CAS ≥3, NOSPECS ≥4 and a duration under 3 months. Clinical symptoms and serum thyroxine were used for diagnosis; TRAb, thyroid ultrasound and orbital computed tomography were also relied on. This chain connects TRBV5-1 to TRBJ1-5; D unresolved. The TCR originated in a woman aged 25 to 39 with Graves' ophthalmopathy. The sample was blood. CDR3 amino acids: CASSKDSNQPQHF. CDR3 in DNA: TGCGCCAGCAGCAAGGATAGCAATCAGCCCCAGCATTTT. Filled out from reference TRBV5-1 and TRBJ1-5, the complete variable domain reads KAGVTQTPRYLIKTRGQQVTLSCSPISGHRSVSWYQQTPGQGLQFLFEYFSETQRNKGNFPGRFSGRQFSNSRSEMNVSTLELGDSALYLCASSKDSNQPQHFGDGTRLSIL.